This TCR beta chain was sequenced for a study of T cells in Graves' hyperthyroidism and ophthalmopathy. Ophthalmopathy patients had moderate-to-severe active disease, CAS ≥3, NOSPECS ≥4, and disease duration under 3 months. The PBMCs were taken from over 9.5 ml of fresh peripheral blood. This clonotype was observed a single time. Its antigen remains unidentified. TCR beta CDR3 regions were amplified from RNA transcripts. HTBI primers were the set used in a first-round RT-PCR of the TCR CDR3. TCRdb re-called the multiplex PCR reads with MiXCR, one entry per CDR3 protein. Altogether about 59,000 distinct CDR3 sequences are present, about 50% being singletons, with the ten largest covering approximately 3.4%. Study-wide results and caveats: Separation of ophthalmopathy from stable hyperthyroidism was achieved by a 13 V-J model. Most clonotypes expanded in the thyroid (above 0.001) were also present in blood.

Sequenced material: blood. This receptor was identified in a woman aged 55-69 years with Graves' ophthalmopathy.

The CDR3 sequence: CATSRPGQGGYGYTF. In DNA, the CDR3 is TGCGCCACCAGCAGGCCCGGACAGGGCGGCTATGGCTACACCTTC. The rearrangement links TRBV10-2 to TRBJ1-2; TRBD1 agrees at 8 bases. The ends lost 10 bases at V and 4 bases at J; junction bases unmatched: 14. Germline-derived CDR1 and CDR2 are WSHSY and SAAADI. This CDR3 is 15 amino acids long.